The 14 T cell receptor beta chains presented below share a single source sample, sequenced in a study of blood T cell repertoires in COVID-19 (dated by TCRdb to 2020 to 2021). Library preparation employed the immunoSEQ multiplex PCR assay. Here the immuneACCESS table is served through TCRdb, limited to in-frame sequences with V and J called. Missing clones are a known gap in these copies; in checked studies unresolved V genes cover under half, and the rest lacks a known reason. The sample includes more than 90,000 clones, with 70% to 80% observed a single time. Around 6.6% of the sample comes from the top ten. The sequenced sample consisted of peripheral blood. Receptors originate from a man aged 65 to 85 with acute or convalescent COVID-19.

The V and J genes are TRBV19 and TRBJ2-7, with D unclear. Germline V gene data show CDR1 as LNHDA and CDR2 as SQIVND (reference sequence). Trimming took 0 bases from V and 6 from J, leaving 9 bases between them. There are 13 residues in the CDR3. CDR3 region: CASSIDRFGEQYF. The CDR3 DNA reads as TGTGCCAGTAGTATAGATCGATTCGGCGAGCAGTACTTC.

This clone was detected a few times. V and J are TRBV30 and TRBJ1-5; D is unresolved. CDR1 is GTSNPN and CDR2 is SVGIG in the germline V gene (reference sequence). The CDR3 extends over 15 amino acids. V was shortened by 0 bases and J by 2 bases, with 11 bases between the two germline ends. The CDR3 nucleotides read TGTGCCTGGAGTGTAACGGCGGCAGGCAATCAGCCCCAGCATTTT. The encoded protein is CAWSVTAAGNQPQHF.

For the CDR3, the DNA is TGTGCCAGCAGTGAATCTACAGGGGACGATGGCTACACCTTC. Its translation is CASSESTGDDGYTF. The chain joins TRBV6-1 to TRBJ1-2; 7 bases map to TRBD1. After removal of 2 bases from V and 6 bases from J, the junction contained 6 bases not matched to a gene. There are 14 residues in the CDR3. CDR1 is MNHNS and CDR2 is SASEGT in the germline V gene.

The CDR3 coding sequence is TGTGCCAGCAGCTCTGGAACAGCAGAAGGTTTCTATGGCTACACCTTC. Translation gives CASSSGTAEGFYGYTF. The chain carries TRBV7-9 and TRBJ1-2; D gene ambiguous. The length of the CDR3 is 16 residues. Germline V gene sequence: CDR1 SEHNR, CDR2 FQNEAQ (reference sequence). V lost 4 bases, J lost 4 bases, and 19 bases lay in between.

This clone was observed a single time. The genes are TRBV9 and TRBJ1-6, with unresolved D. The CDR3 runs 14 residues. The germline V gene has CDR1 SGDLS and CDR2 YYNGEE. V was trimmed by 0 bases and J by 8 bases, leaving 9 bases between them. The CDR3 DNA reads as TGTGCCAGCAGCGTAGAGAGGGCGGATTCACCCCTCCACTTT. Its translation is CASSVERADSPLHF.

The chain recombines TRBV19 with TRBJ1-2, with 10 bases identical to TRBD1. The V gene's germline CDR1 is LNHDA and CDR2 SQIVND (reference sequence). The ends lost 4 bases at V and 4 bases at J; junction bases unmatched: 9. This CDR3 spans 16 amino acids. CDR3 sequence: CASSKGQGVSSYGYTF. CDR3 DNA: TGTGCCAGTAGTAAAGGACAGGGGGTCAGCAGCTATGGCTACACCTTC.

This sequence joins TRBV7-9 and TRBJ1-2, with D perhaps TRBD1 (6 bases). The CDR3 is 13 amino acids. The V gene lost 5 bases and the J gene lost 1 base, with 8 bases spanning the gap. Germline loops: CDR1 SEHNR, CDR2 FQNEAQ (reference sequence). CDR3 sequence reads: CASSPDSNYGYTF. CDR3 coding DNA: TGTGCCAGCAGCCCGGACAGTAACTATGGCTACACCTTC.

This clone was recorded once. This chain uses TRBV9 with TRBJ1-1, with 10 bases lining up with TRBD1. V shed 3 bases, J shed 3 bases, and the junction held 5 bases outside the gene matches. This CDR3 spans 15 amino acids. Germline loops: CDR1 SGDLS, CDR2 YYNGEE. CDR3 in DNA: TGTGCCAGCAGCGCTGCCGGGACAGGGGACACTGAAGCTTTCTTT. It is translated as CASSAAGTGDTEAFF.

There are a few counts of this clone. The chain's CDR3 is CASSPQGLHGYTF. CDR3 DNA sequence: TGTGCCAGCAGCCCACAGGGTCTTCATGGCTACACCTTC. The chain couples TRBV3-1 (or the pseudogene TRBV3-2) to TRBJ1-2; D possibly corresponds to TRBD1 (6 bases). Germline V CDR1 and CDR2: LGHDT, YNNKEL (reference sequence). V lost 4 bases and J 6 bases, leaving 12 bases between the germline ends. The CDR3 has 13 residues.

V is TRBV9 and J is TRBJ2-3; 8 nucleotides line up with TRBD1. The ends lost 7 bases at V and 1 base at J; junction bases unmatched: 8. This CDR3 is built from 15 residues. CDR1 SGDLS and CDR2 YYNGEE come from the germline V gene. The CDR3 region is CASRQGAFGTDTQYF. CDR3 DNA sequence: TGTGCCAGCCGTCAGGGGGCATTTGGCACAGATACGCAGTATTTT.

The rearrangement joins TRBV29-1 to TRBJ1-2; D is unresolved. V was pared by 2 bases and J by 8 bases, with 24 bases between. Germline-derived CDR1 and CDR2 are SQVTM and ANQGSEA. CDR3 size: 16 residues. The CDR3 loop is CSVEPQMDARAGGYTF. CDR3 sequence (DNA): TGCAGCGTTGAACCCCAGATGGATGCAAGAGCAGGAGGCTACACCTTC.

The V gene is TRBV5-6, the J gene TRBJ1-4, with a tentative D call TRBD1 (6 bases). From germline, CDR1 is SGHDT and CDR2 YYEEEE. V was pared by 4 bases and J by 10 bases, with 20 bases between. This CDR3 spans 15 amino acids. CDR3 in DNA: TGTGCCAGCAGCCGGTACAGGGATACTTCGGGAAAACTGTTTTTT. Translation gives CASSRYRDTSGKLFF.

This rearrangement joins TRBV11-2 to TRBJ1-6; tentative D call: TRBD1 (5 bases). With 1 base removed from V and 5 bases from J, the gap between germline ends came to 12 bases. Germline-derived CDR1 and CDR2 are SGHAT and FQNNGV. The CDR3 totals 16 residues. CDR3 bases: TGTGCCAGCAGCTTAGGATGGTCAGGGAATAATTCACCCCTCCACTTT. Amino acid sequence: CASSLGWSGNNSPLHF.

J is TRBJ2-7 and V is TRBV5-4; 7 bases map to TRBD2. The CDR3 length is 15 residues. J lost 2 bases, V lost 4 bases, and 9 bases had no gene match. CDR1 and CDR2 (germline): SGHNT, YYREEE (reference sequence). The DNA for the CDR3 is TGTGCCAGCAGCCCTGGGGGGGTGGTAGCCTACGAGCAGTACTTC. Residues: CASSPGGVVAYEQYF.